The entry below describes one T cell receptor beta chain. As yet, its antigen is unknown. The table came from immunoSEQ multiplex PCR; TCRdb's copy has only in-frame clones and leaves some out. The sample includes about 150,000 clones, 93% seen only once; the top ten take about 1.9%. Germline V CDR1 and CDR2: LGHNA, YNFKEQ. V lost 7 bases and J lost 8; bases outside the gene matches: 7. This CDR3 has 13 amino acids. The sample is drawn from a study of T cell responses to AZD1222 COVID-19 vaccine. Findings and limits, study-wide: As reported, nearly half of all spike-specific TCRs target variant regions that are unmutated.

This chain joins TRBV4-2 and TRBJ1-4, with 7 nucleotides matching TRBD1. The source is an adult in good health. The material sequenced was peripheral blood, taken on day 0 of AZD1222 vaccination. The CDR3 is CASTEGAREKLFF. The CDR3 bases are TGTGCCAGCACTGAGGGGGCGCGCGAAAAACTGTTTTTT.